Below, 13 T cell receptor beta chains from the same sample are listed, as sequenced in a study of memory CD4+ T cells and cytomegalovirus serostatus. Generated by immunoSEQ multiplex PCR, the TCRdb table keeps only in-frame clones and is missing some. This table holds 50,000 to 60,000 clones, 80% to 85% found once. Single viable CD3+CD4+CD8-CD45RO+ cells were sorted as the memory CD4+ T cells. The sequenced sample was memory CD4+ T cells from blood. These receptors all stem from an adult in good health and CMV-seropositive.

The chain uses TRBV10-3 and TRBJ2-5; D possibly matches TRBD1 or TRBD2 (5 bases each). The end of the DNA aligns better with TRBJ2-7, so the J call may be wrong. The CDR3 consists of 14 residues. The germline CDR1 and CDR2 sequences are ENHRY and SYGVKD. For the CDR3, the DNA is TGTGCCATCAGTGCCGGGACGGGGTTGGACGAGCAGTACTTC. Translation gives CAISAGTGLDEQYF.

The count of this clone is one. The V call is TRBV7-2, the J call TRBJ1-6; no definite D call. CDR1 and CDR2 (germline): SGHTA, FQGNSA. The CDR3 is 12 amino acids. Trimming left V 4 bases short and J 7 bases short, with 5 bases between. The DNA for the CDR3 is TGTGCCAGCAGCTCTATAAATTCACCCCTCCACTTT. It specifies CASSSINSPLHF.

CDR3 region: CSVSGPSRHGYTF. In nucleotides, the CDR3 is TGCAGCGTATCCGGGCCCTCCAGGCATGGCTACACCTTC. The chain combines TRBV29-1 with TRBJ1-2; D is unresolved. The germline V gene encodes CDR1 SQVTM and CDR2 ANQGSEA. Trimming took off 6 bases at V and 6 bases at J, with 17 bases between the two ends. This CDR3 spans 13 amino acids.

The gene calls are TRBV4-1 and TRBJ2-7; D remains ambiguous. The germline CDR1 and CDR2 sequences are MGHRA and YSYEKL. Trimming removed 4 bases from V and 2 bases from J, with 15 bases in between. This CDR3 spans 15 amino acids. CDR3 region: CASSPLLKPPYEQYF. The CDR3 DNA reads as TGCGCCAGCAGCCCCCTCCTCAAGCCCCCCTACGAGCAGTACTTC.

The genes are TRBV7-2 and TRBJ2-7; a possible D gene is TRBD1 (6 bases). Deletions cut 5 bases from V and 4 bases from J, with 15 bases between. The CDR3 extends over 14 amino acids. CDR1 is SGHTA and CDR2 is FQGNSA in the germline V gene. CDR3 sequence: CASSLGGGLYEQYF. The CDR3 DNA reads as TGTGCCAGCAGCCTTGGGGGCGGGCTTTACGAGCAGTACTTC.

The V and J genes are TRBV6-7 and TRBJ1-5, with 12 positions matching TRBD1. TRBV6-7 is identified as an open reading frame with a role that is uncertain. The ends lost 1 base at V and 0 bases at J; junction bases unmatched: 7. The CDR3 has 19 residues. The CDR3 protein is CASSYFPGQGAYSNQPQHF. Here the CDR3 DNA reads TGTGCCAGCAGTTACTTCCCGGGACAGGGGGCTTATAGCAATCAGCCCCAGCATTTT.

This chain connects TRBV5-1 to TRBJ2-7, with TRBD1 identical over 8 bases. Trimming cost V 2 bases and J 3 bases; bases outside gene matches: 4. This CDR3 comprises 14 residues. CDR1 and CDR2 (germline): SGHRS, YFSETQ. CDR3 region: CASSLQGDSYEQYF. The CDR3 nucleotides are TGCGCCAGCAGCTTACAGGGGGATAGCTACGAGCAGTACTTC.

The chain links TRBV27 to TRBJ2-7, with D hard to call. The length of the CDR3 is 14 residues. Germline V gene lookup returns CDR1 MNHEY and CDR2 SMNVEV (reference sequence). Deletions cut 3 bases from V and 0 bases from J, with 9 bases between. The CDR3 DNA sequence: TGTGCCAGCAGTTTCCGACCCAGCTCCTACGAGCAGTACTTC. It is translated as CASSFRPSSYEQYF.

This clone was recorded only once. The genes are TRBV2 and TRBJ2-4; D might be TRBD2 (5 bases). V shed 11 bases and J shed 0 bases, with 26 bases lying between them. The CDR3 runs to 18 residues. Germline V gives CDR1 SNHLY, CDR2 FYNNEI. CDR3 protein: CAHWVEGHPKLAKNIQYF. The CDR3, as DNA: TGTGCCCATTGGGTTGAGGGTCACCCAAAACTAGCCAAAAACATTCAGTACTTC. Combining the CDR3 with reference TRBV2 and TRBJ2-4 gives the whole variable domain EPEVTQTPSHQVTQMGQEVILRCVPISNHLYFYWYRQILGQKVEFLVSFYNNEISEKSEIFDDQFSVERPDGSNFTLKIRSTKLEDSAMYFCAHWVEGHPKLAKNIQYFGAGTRLSVL.

The chain couples TRBV27 to TRBJ1-5; D ambiguous. The CDR3 has 17 residues. Trimming cost V 0 bases and J 2 bases, with 14 bases left between them. Germline V lookup: CDR1 MNHEY, CDR2 SMNVEV (reference sequence). In DNA form, the CDR3 reads TGTGCCAGCAGTTTATCTTCGGGAGGGTTTGGCAATCAGCCCCAGCATTTT. This codes for CASSLSSGGFGNQPQHF.

This clone was detected only once. This chain connects TRBV6-6 to TRBJ1-1; 7 nucleotides line up with TRBD1. From germline, CDR1 is MNHNY and CDR2 SVGAGI (reference sequence). With V trimmed by 7 bases and J by 0 bases, 5 bases remained unmatched. The CDR3 sequence is 14 residues long. DNA for the CDR3: TGTGCCAGCACCAGGGGACAGATGAACACTGAAGCTTTCTTT. Its translation: CASTRGQMNTEAFF.

The gene calls are TRBV7-2 and TRBJ1-3; TRBD1 aligns across 7 bases. Unmatched junction bases numbered 7, after V lost 4 bases and J lost 4 bases. The length of the CDR3 is 15 residues. Germline CDR1 and CDR2: SGHTA and FQGNSA. The CDR3 sequence: CASSSDRNRGNTIYF. As DNA, the CDR3 is TGTGCCAGCAGCTCGGACAGGAATAGGGGAAACACCATATATTTT.

The chain couples TRBV6-1 to TRBJ2-7; 9 nucleotides align to TRBD2. CDR1 MNHNS and CDR2 SASEGT come from the germline V gene. V gave up 4 bases and J gave up 3 bases; unmatched junction bases: 10. The CDR3 is 16 residues long. The CDR3 nucleotides are TGTGCCAGCAGTGGTGGGTCCGGGACTAGCAACTACGAGCAGTACTTC. Amino acid sequence: CASSGGSGTSNYEQYF.